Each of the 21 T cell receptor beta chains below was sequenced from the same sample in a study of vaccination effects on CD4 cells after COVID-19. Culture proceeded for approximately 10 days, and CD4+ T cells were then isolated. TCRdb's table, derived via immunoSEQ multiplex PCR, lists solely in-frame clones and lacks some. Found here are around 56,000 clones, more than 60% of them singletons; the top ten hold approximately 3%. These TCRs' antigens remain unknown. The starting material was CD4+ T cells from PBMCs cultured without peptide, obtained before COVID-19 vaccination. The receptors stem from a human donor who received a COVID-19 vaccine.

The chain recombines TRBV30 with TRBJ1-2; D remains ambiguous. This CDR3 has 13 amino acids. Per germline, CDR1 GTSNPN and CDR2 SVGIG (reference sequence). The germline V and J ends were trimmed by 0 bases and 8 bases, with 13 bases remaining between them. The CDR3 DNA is TGTGCCTGGAGTGTACTACGGCTATCCGGCTACACCTTC. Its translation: CAWSVLRLSGYTF. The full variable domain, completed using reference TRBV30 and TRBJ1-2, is SQTIHQWPATLVQPVGSPLSLECTVEGTSNPNLYWYRQAAGRGLQLLFYSVGIGQISSEVPQNLSASRPQDRQFILSSKKLLLSDSGFYLCAWSVLRLSGYTFGSGTRLTVV.

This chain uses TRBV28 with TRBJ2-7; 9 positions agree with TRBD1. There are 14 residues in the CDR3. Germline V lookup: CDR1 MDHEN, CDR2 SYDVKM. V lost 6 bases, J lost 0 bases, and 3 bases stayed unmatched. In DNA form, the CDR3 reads TGTGCCAGCAGCCGGGACAGGGTCTCCTACGAGCAGTACGTC. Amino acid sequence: CASSRDRVSYEQYV.

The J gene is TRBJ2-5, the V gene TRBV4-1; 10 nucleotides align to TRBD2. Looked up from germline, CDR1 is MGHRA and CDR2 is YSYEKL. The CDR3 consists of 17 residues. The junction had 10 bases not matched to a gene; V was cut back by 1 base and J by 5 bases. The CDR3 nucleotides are TGCGCCAGCAGCCAAGTCGCCCAGCGGGGGGGCGGGGAGACCCAGTACTTC. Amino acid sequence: CASSQVAQRGGGETQYF.

Here the CDR3 reads CASRIGTLTNEKLFF. The CDR3 DNA reads as TGCGCCAGCAGGATCGGGACGCTTACTAATGAAAAACTGTTTTTT. This chain uses TRBV5-1 with TRBJ1-4; D is perhaps TRBD1 (5 bases). Germline CDR1 is SGHRS and CDR2 is YFSETQ. The CDR3 is 15 amino acids. Trimming pared 5 bases from V and 2 bases from J, leaving 13 bases between.

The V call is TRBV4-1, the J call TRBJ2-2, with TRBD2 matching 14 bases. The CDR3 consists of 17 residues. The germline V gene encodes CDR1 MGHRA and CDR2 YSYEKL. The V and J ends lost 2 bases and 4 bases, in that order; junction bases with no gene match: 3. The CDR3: CASSQSGLAGVTGELFF. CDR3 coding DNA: TGCGCCAGCAGCCAATCGGGACTAGCGGGGGTCACCGGGGAGCTGTTTTTT.

CDR3 loop: CASSYPSGGYNEQFF. As DNA, the CDR3 is TGTGCCAGCAGTTACCCCTCGGGGGGTTACAATGAGCAGTTCTTC. The chain combines TRBV6-5 with TRBJ2-1, with 7 bases identical to TRBD2. In germline, CDR1 is MNHEY, CDR2 SVGAGI. The CDR3 totals 15 residues. After removal of 2 bases from V and 4 bases from J, the junction contained 5 bases not matched to a gene.

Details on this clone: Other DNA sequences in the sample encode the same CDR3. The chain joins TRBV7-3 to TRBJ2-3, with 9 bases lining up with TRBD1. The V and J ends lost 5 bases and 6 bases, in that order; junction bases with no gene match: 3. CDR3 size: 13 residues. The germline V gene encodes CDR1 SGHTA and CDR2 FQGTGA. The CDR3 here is CASSLDRGDTQYF. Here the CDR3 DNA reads TGTGCCAGCAGCCTCGACAGGGGGGATACGCAGTATTTT.

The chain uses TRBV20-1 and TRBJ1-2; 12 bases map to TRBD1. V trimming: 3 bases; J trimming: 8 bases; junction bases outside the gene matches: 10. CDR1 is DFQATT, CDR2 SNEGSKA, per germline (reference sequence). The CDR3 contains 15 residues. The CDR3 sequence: CSASNPGQGAGGYTF. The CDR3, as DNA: TGCAGTGCTAGTAATCCGGGACAGGGGGCTGGAGGCTACACCTTC.

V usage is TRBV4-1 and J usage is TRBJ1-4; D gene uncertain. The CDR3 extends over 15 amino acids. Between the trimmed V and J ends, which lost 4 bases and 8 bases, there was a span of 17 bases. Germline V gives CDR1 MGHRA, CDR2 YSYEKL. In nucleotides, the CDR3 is TGCGCCAGCAGCCCCAATGGGAGGTCGGGCGAAAAACTGTTTTTT. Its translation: CASSPNGRSGEKLFF.

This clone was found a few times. CDR3 loop: CASSLGVSGELFF. Here the CDR3 DNA reads TGCGCCAGCAGCTTGGGTGTCAGCGGGGAGCTGTTTTTT. The chain joins TRBV5-1 to TRBJ2-2, with D hard to call. CDR1 and CDR2 from the germline V gene are SGHRS and YFSETQ. This CDR3 region has 13 residues. Trimming removed 0 bases from V and 7 bases from J, with 7 bases in between.

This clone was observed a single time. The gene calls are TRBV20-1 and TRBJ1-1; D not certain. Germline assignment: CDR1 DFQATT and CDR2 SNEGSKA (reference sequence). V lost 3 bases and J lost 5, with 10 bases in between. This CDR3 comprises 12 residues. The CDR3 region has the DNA TGCAGTGCTAGTGGGGATACGACTGAAGCTTTCTTT. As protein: CSASGDTTEAFF.

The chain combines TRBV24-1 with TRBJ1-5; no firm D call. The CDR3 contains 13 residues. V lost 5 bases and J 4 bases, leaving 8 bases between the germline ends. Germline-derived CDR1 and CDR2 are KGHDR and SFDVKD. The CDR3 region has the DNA TGTGCCACCAGTGCCGATGGAAATCAGCCCCAGCATTTT. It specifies CATSADGNQPQHF.

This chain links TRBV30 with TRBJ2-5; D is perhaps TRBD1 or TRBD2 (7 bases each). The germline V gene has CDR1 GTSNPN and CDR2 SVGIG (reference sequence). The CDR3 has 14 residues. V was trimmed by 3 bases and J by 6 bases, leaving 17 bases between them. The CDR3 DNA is TGTGCCTGGAGGAGGCAGGGGGGGGCGCAGACCCAGTACTTC. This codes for CAWRRQGGAQTQYF.

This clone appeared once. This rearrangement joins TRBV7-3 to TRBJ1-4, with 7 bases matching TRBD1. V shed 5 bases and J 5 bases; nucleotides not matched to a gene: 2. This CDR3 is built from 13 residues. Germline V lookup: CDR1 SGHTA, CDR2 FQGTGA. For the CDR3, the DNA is TGTGCCAGCAGCCCGGGACAGAATGAAAAACTGTTTTTT. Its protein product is CASSPGQNEKLFF. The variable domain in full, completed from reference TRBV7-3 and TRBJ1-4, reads GAGVSQTPSNKVTEKGKYVELRCDPISGHTALYWYRQSLGQGPEFLIYFQGTGAADDSGLPNDRFFAVRPEGSVSTLKIQRTERGDSAVYLCASSPGQNEKLFFGSGTQLSVL.

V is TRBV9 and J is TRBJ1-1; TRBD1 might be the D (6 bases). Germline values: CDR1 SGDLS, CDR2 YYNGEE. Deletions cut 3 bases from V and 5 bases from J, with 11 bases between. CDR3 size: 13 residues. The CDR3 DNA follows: TGTGCCAGCAGCGGACAGGTAGGGACTGAAGCTTTCTTT. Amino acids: CASSGQVGTEAFF.

The CDR3 nucleotides are TGTGCCAGCAGCTTAGCGAGGGGGCTAGGCACTGAAGCTTTCTTT. Translation gives CASSLARGLGTEAFF. V usage is TRBV11-2 and J usage is TRBJ1-1; 7 bases match TRBD1. This CDR3 has 15 amino acids. V shed 1 base, J shed 4 bases, and the junction held 6 bases outside the gene matches. Germline values: CDR1 SGHAT, CDR2 FQNNGV.

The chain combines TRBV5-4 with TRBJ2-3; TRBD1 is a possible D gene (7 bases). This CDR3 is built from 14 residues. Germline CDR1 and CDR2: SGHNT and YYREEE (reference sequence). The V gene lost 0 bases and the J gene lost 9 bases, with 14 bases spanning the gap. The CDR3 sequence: CASSLGQGGDTQYF. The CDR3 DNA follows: TGTGCCAGCAGCTTGGGACAGGGAGGAGACACGCAGTATTTT.

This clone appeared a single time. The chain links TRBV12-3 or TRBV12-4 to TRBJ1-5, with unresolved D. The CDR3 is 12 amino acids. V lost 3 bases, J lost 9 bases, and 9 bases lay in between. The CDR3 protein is CASSFGVRPQHF. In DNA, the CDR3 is TGTGCCAGCAGTTTCGGAGTGCGGCCCCAGCATTTT.

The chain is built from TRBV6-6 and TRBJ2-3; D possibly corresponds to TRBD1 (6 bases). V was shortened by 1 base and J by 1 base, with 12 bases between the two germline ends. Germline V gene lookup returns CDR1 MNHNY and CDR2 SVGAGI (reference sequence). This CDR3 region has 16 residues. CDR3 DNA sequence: TGTGCCAGCAGTTACTTATCTCGGACAGGCACAGATACGCAGTATTTT. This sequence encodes CASSYLSRTGTDTQYF.

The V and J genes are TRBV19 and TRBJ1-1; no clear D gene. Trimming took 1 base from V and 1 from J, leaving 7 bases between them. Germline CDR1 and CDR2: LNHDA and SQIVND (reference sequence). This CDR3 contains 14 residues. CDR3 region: CASSIGPTNTEAFF. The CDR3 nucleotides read TGTGCCAGTAGTATAGGGCCCACGAACACTGAAGCTTTCTTT.

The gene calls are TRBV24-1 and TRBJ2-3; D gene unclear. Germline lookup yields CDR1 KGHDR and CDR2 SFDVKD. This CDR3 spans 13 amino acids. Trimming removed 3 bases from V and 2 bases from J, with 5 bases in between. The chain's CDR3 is CATSDPNTDTQYF. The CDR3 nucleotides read TGTGCCACCAGTGATCCCAACACAGATACGCAGTATTTT.